These 27 T cell receptor beta chains were sequenced from one sample in a study of control samples from healthy donors and cancer patients. The repertoire was sequenced with immunoSEQ multiplex PCR; TCRdb's copy has only in-frame clones and lacks some. The table lists tens of thousands of clones, 94% of them singletons, with around 3.7% in the top ten. Specimen: blood. The receptor set was obtained from a man aged 25 to 45 in good health.

The chain uses TRBV6-5 and TRBJ1-1, with TRBD1 as a possible D gene (5 bases). The CDR3 covers 13 residues. Trimming removed 6 bases from V and 4 bases from J, with 12 bases in between. CDR1 is MNHEY, CDR2 SVGAGI, per germline. This CDR3 reads CASRTPGATEAFF. The CDR3 nucleotides read TGTGCCAGCAGGACCCCCGGGGCCACTGAAGCTTTCTTT.

The chain links TRBV6-5 to TRBJ2-7, with D possibly matching TRBD1 (6 bases). Germline V gives CDR1 MNHEY, CDR2 SVGAGI. V shed 6 bases and J shed 5 bases, with 11 bases lying between them. This CDR3 spans 12 amino acids. The CDR3 coding sequence is TGTGCCAGCAGCGCACAGGGCCACGAGCAGTACTTC. Translating gives CASSAQGHEQYF.

This clone was counted between two and nine times. CDR3 sequence: CATSSRTSGRAWAPWDEQFF. The CDR3 coding sequence is TGTGCCACCAGCAGCCGGACTAGCGGGAGGGCCTGGGCACCGTGGGATGAGCAGTTCTTC. This chain joins TRBV15 and TRBJ2-1, with 15 bases identical to TRBD2. The CDR3 has 20 residues. After removal of 3 bases from V and 8 bases from J, the junction contained 17 bases not matched to a gene. Germline V CDR1 and CDR2: LNHNV, YYDKDF (reference sequence).

The chain links TRBV30 to TRBJ1-1, with D possibly being TRBD1 (5 bases). Germline V CDR1 and CDR2: GTSNPN, SVGIG (reference sequence). Trimming left V 3 bases short and J 6 bases short, with 17 bases between. The CDR3 loop spans 14 amino acids. CDR3 residues: CAWSRGPGVAEAFF. The CDR3 DNA is TGTGCCTGGAGCAGAGGCCCGGGGGTCGCTGAAGCTTTCTTT.

This sequence joins TRBV24-1 and TRBJ2-1; D gene unclear. Trimming removed 3 bases at V and 3 bases at J, with 8 bases between. CDR3 length: 14 amino acids. CDR1 is KGHDR, CDR2 SFDVKD, per germline. CDR3 sequence reads: CATSDGDGYNEQFF. The CDR3 DNA sequence: TGTGCCACCAGTGATGGTGACGGCTACAATGAGCAGTTCTTC.

The chain recombines TRBV9 with TRBJ2-1; TRBD2 agrees at 8 bases. The length of the CDR3 is 12 residues. The V and J ends lost 3 bases and 7 bases, in that order; junction bases with no gene match: 0. The germline V gene encodes CDR1 SGDLS and CDR2 YYNGEE. CDR3 loop: CASSAGGNEQFF. The CDR3 DNA reads as TGTGCCAGCAGCGCGGGGGGGAATGAGCAGTTCTTC. The full variable domain, completed using reference TRBV9 and TRBJ2-1, is DSGVTQTPKHLITATGQRVTLRCSPRSGDLSVYWYQQSLDQGLQFLIQYYNGEERAKGNILERFSAQQFPDLHSELNLSSLELGDSALYFCASSAGGNEQFFGPGTRLTVL.

This clone was found once. The chain is built from TRBV14 and TRBJ2-1; 8 bases agree with TRBD2. The CDR3 is 15 amino acids. CDR1 and CDR2 from the germline V gene are SGHDN and FVKESK. Germline trimming cut 5 bases from V and 3 bases from J; bases unmatched to any gene: 6. This CDR3 is CASSNAGTSYNEQFF. The CDR3 region has the DNA TGTGCCAGCAGCAACGCCGGGACTAGCTACAATGAGCAGTTCTTC.

The gene calls are TRBV19 and TRBJ2-3; 7 nucleotides align to TRBD2. Germline CDR1 reads LNHDA; CDR2 reads SQIVND (reference sequence). V was pared by 10 bases and J by 2 bases, with 12 bases of the junction left unmatched. CDR3 size: 15 residues. As DNA, the CDR3 is TGTGCCACCACTGATCTAGCGGATTACACAGATACGCAGTATTTT. Encoded protein: CATTDLADYTDTQYF.

The genes are TRBV27 and TRBJ2-7; tentatively, D is TRBD1 (6 bases). Trimming took 6 bases from V and 4 from J, leaving 13 bases between them. This CDR3 spans 13 amino acids. Germline V CDR1 and CDR2: MNHEY, SMNVEV (reference sequence). The CDR3 is CASRGTQSYEQYF. CDR3 nucleotide sequence: TGTGCCAGCAGAGGGACACAAAGTTACGAGCAGTACTTC.

The rearrangement links TRBV5-1 to TRBJ2-5, with 7 positions matching TRBD1. Germline V CDR1 and CDR2: SGHRS, YFSETQ. CDR3 size: 16 residues. With 0 bases clipped from V and 2 bases from J, the junction kept 7 bases outside the gene matches. DNA for the CDR3: TGCGCCAGCAGCTTGGGGTCCAGGGGGAAGCAAGAGACCCAGTACTTC. Translation: CASSLGSRGKQETQYF. Full variable domain (missing parts from reference TRBV5-1 and TRBJ2-5): KAGVTQTPRYLIKTRGQQVTLSCSPISGHRSVSWYQQTPGQGLQFLFEYFSETQRNKGNFPGRFSGRQFSNSRSEMNVSTLELGDSALYLCASSLGSRGKQETQYFGPGTRLLVL.

The rearrangement links TRBV5-4 to TRBJ2-3; D possibly corresponds to TRBD2 (5 bases). Germline loops: CDR1 SGHNT, CDR2 YYREEE (reference sequence). The V and J ends lost 0 bases and 6 bases respectively, with 11 bases between them. The CDR3 covers 14 residues. As DNA, the CDR3 is TGTGCCAGCAGCTTGGCGAGGGATGCGGATACGCAGTATTTT. It specifies CASSLARDADTQYF. The complete variable domain, with remaining parts taken from reference TRBV5-4 and TRBJ2-3, reads ETGVTQSPTHLIKTRGQQVTLRCSSQSGHNTVSWYQQALGQGPQFIFQYYREEENGRGNFPPRFSGLQFPNYSSELNVNALELDDSALYLCASSLARDADTQYFGPGTRLTVL.

This chain links TRBV10-3 with TRBJ1-1; the D is unclear. Germline V lookup: CDR1 ENHRY, CDR2 SYGVKD. The CDR3 spans 16 residues. V gave up 3 bases and J gave up 3 bases, with 17 bases separating them. CDR3 DNA sequence: TGTGCCATCAGTGATTTGAGGGCGGCGGCGGACACTGAAGCTTTCTTT. This gives the protein CAISDLRAAADTEAFF.

This chain connects TRBV2 to TRBJ1-1; a possible D gene is TRBD1 (6 bases). The CDR3 has 12 residues. V was pared by 5 bases and J by 6 bases, with 10 bases between. CDR1 and CDR2 from the germline V gene are SNHLY and FYNNEI. The CDR3 here is CASSRTVSEAFF. The CDR3 nucleotides read TGTGCCAGCAGTCGGACAGTGTCTGAAGCTTTCTTT.

The V call is TRBV11-2, the J call TRBJ2-7, with D unresolved. Germline V lookup: CDR1 SGHAT, CDR2 FQNNGV. This CDR3 comprises 13 residues. V lost 1 base, J lost 2 bases, and 6 bases lay in between. DNA of the CDR3: TGTGCCAGCAGCTTAGGGTTCACCTACGAGCAGTACTTC. It yields the protein CASSLGFTYEQYF.

The V call is TRBV30, the J call TRBJ1-3; D gene uncertain. The CDR3 extends over 12 amino acids. Trimming cost V 0 bases and J 4 bases, with 4 bases left between them. Looked up from germline, CDR1 is GTSNPN and CDR2 is SVGIG (reference sequence). The CDR3: CAWSVTGNTIYF. In DNA form, the CDR3 reads TGTGCCTGGAGTGTAACCGGAAACACCATATATTTT.

The chain combines TRBV7-3 with TRBJ2-1, with D perhaps being TRBD1 or TRBD2 (5 bases each). This CDR3 is built from 15 residues. The V end lost 2 bases, the J end lost 5 bases, and 13 bases lay between the germline ends. Germline V gene lookup returns CDR1 SGHTA and CDR2 FQGTGA. CDR3 amino acids: CASSLSGTLDNEQFF. CDR3 sequence (DNA): TGTGCCAGCAGCTTATCCGGGACCCTAGACAATGAGCAGTTCTTC. The full variable domain, its missing parts supplied by reference TRBV7-3 and TRBJ2-1, is GAGVSQTPSNKVTEKGKYVELRCDPISGHTALYWYRQSLGQGPEFLIYFQGTGAADDSGLPNDRFFAVRPEGSVSTLKIQRTERGDSAVYLCASSLSGTLDNEQFFGPGTRLTVL.

CDR3 residues: CASSLEGLVNEQFF. In nucleotides, the CDR3 is TGTGCCAGCAGTTTAGAGGGACTAGTCAATGAGCAGTTCTTC. The chain recombines TRBV6-5 with TRBJ2-1, with 8 bases that match TRBD2. The V gene end was trimmed by 4 bases and the J gene end by 6 bases; junction bases not matched to a gene: 5. The V gene's germline CDR1 is MNHEY and CDR2 SVGAGI. The CDR3 is made up of 14 amino acids.

The chain carries TRBV30 and TRBJ1-2; no clear D. Germline CDR1 and CDR2: GTSNPN and SVGIG (reference sequence). CDR3 size: 14 residues. Trimming took off 3 bases at V and 4 bases at J, with 15 bases between the two ends. This CDR3 is CAWSSWRDGYGYTF. In DNA form, the CDR3 reads TGTGCCTGGAGCTCGTGGAGGGATGGCTATGGCTACACCTTC.

The chain uses TRBV25-1 and TRBJ2-3; 8 bases fit TRBD1. Germline-derived CDR1 and CDR2 are MGHDK and SYGVNS. This CDR3 has 13 amino acids. V trimming: 7 bases; J trimming: 4 bases; junction bases outside the gene matches: 4. DNA for the CDR3: TGTGCCAGCAAACAACAGGGGGCAGATACGCAGTATTTT. This translates into CASKQQGADTQYF.

The CDR3 DNA follows: TGTGCCAGCAGTTACGGGGCCGGGGAGCTGTTTTTT. This codes for CASSYGAGELFF. The V gene is TRBV6-5, the J gene TRBJ2-2; D gene uncertain. Per germline, CDR1 MNHEY and CDR2 SVGAGI. This CDR3 is 12 amino acids long. Trimming left V 2 bases short and J 6 bases short, with 4 bases between.

V is TRBV14 and J is TRBJ2-3, with D maybe TRBD2 (6 bases). With 4 bases removed from V and 0 bases from J, the gap between germline ends came to 20 bases. Germline CDR1 reads SGHDN; CDR2 reads FVKESK. The CDR3 contains 18 residues. In nucleotides, the CDR3 is TGTGCCAGCAGCCCTGTGGGCGAGCGGAGGGATAGCACAGATACGCAGTATTTT. This codes for CASSPVGERRDSTDTQYF. The complete variable domain, with remaining parts taken from reference TRBV14 and TRBJ2-3, reads EAGVTQFPSHSVIEKGQTVTLRCDPISGHDNLYWYRRVMGKEIKFLLHFVKESKQDESGMPNNRFLAERTGGTYSTLKVQPAELEDSGVYFCASSPVGERRDSTDTQYFGPGTRLTVL.

This clone showed up just once. The rearrangement links TRBV5-6 to TRBJ1-6, with D possibly TRBD1 on 5 matching bases. The CDR3 covers 15 residues. Germline loops: CDR1 SGHDT, CDR2 YYEEEE. V shed 4 bases and J shed 7 bases, with 15 bases lying between them. The CDR3 here is CASSPGGGVNSPLHF. The CDR3 bases are TGTGCCAGCAGCCCCGGGGGAGGAGTCAATTCACCCCTCCACTTT.

The chain combines TRBV2 with TRBJ2-7; D possibly corresponds to TRBD1 (6 bases). The CDR3 runs 14 residues. V lost 6 bases, J lost 2 bases, and 14 bases lay in between. Germline lookup yields CDR1 SNHLY and CDR2 FYNNEI. CDR3: CASRAQTGPYEQYF. CDR3 DNA sequence: TGTGCCAGCAGAGCCCAAACAGGGCCCTACGAGCAGTACTTC.

This rearrangement joins TRBV3-1 (or the pseudogene TRBV3-2) to TRBJ2-5, with 7 bases that match TRBD2. The CDR3 has 19 residues. CDR1 and CDR2 (germline): LGHDT, YNNKEL (reference sequence). The V segment lost 3 bases and the J segment 4 bases; nucleotides outside the gene matches: 20. The CDR3 sequence: CASSHILLGLVDTAETQYF. CDR3 DNA: TGTGCCAGCAGCCACATTCTACTAGGACTAGTCGACACGGCAGAGACCCAGTACTTC.

V is TRBV6-5 and J is TRBJ2-1; TRBD1 is a possible D gene (6 bases). The CDR3 covers 15 residues. Trimming shortened V by 8 bases and J by 0 bases, and 14 bases separated the two germline ends. CDR1 and CDR2 (germline): MNHEY, SVGAGI. As DNA, the CDR3 is TGTGCCAGCTGTACAGGGTGGATCTCCTACAATGAGCAGTTCTTC. Encoded protein: CASCTGWISYNEQFF.

The CDR3 nucleotides are TGCGCCAGCAGCTTGACAGGCGGCGCTAACTATGGCTACACCTTC. Translation: CASSLTGGANYGYTF. This rearrangement joins TRBV5-1 to TRBJ1-2, with D possibly being TRBD1 (5 bases). The germline CDR1 and CDR2 sequences are SGHRS and YFSETQ. V dropped 1 base and J dropped 0 bases, with 10 bases sitting between them. There are 15 residues in the CDR3.

V gene TRBV4-2 combines with J gene TRBJ1-3; 9 positions match TRBD1. The CDR3 extends over 15 amino acids. Germline V gene sequence: CDR1 LGHNA, CDR2 YNFKEQ. V shed 1 base and J 4 bases; nucleotides not matched to a gene: 2. CDR3 nucleotide sequence: TGTGCCAGCAGCCAAGGACAGGGGGGCGGAAACACCATATATTTT. Amino acids: CASSQGQGGGNTIYF.